This T cell receptor (beta chain) came from a study of cytomegalovirus exposure and HLA in healthy donors. Use of 60 Vbeta and 13 Jbeta primers characterized the PCR. The table came from immunoSEQ multiplex PCR; TCRdb's copy has only in-frame clones and leaves some out. The repertoire consists of around 200,000 clones, with more than 65% occurring once and the leading ten covering about 1.8%. This clonotype was sampled from a man aged 45-65 years in good health and CMV-seronegative. Sequenced sample: PBMCs.

CDR3 sequence (DNA): TGTGCCTGGAGTGGGGGGACAGGTCGGCCCCAGCATTTT. Translated, it gives CAWSGGTGRPQHF. This chain joins TRBV30 and TRBJ1-5; TRBD1 matches 8 bases. Germline lookup yields CDR1 GTSNPN and CDR2 SVGIG (reference sequence). Unmatched junction bases numbered 5, after V lost 1 base and J lost 9 bases. CDR3 size: 13 residues.